The entry below gives a single TCR beta chain sequence along with its context. Its specific antigen is unknown. No base-level quality is on record; no much larger clone is a single base apart. The High Capacity cDNA Reverse Transcription Kit was used to reverse transcribe all of the isolated RNA, meaning that expressed TCRB transcripts were what got sequenced. Naive, central memory and regulatory T cell samples underwent deep immunoSEQ sequencing, averaging roughly 3.4 million total reads per sample. Sorted cells were lysed in RLT buffer, and RNA was extracted using DNase-treated RNeasy Micro or Mini kits according to cell number. Each cell subset was processed separately to prevent cross-contamination, with patient and healthy donor samples processed together. Using the immunoSEQ multiplex PCR, TCRB sequences were amplified from cDNA into 87-bp fragments spanning the CDR3 region. The amplicons were sequenced using the Illumina HiSeq platform. As for how the authors treated the data: Synthetic template baselines were used to correct PCR bias computationally, reads within Hamming distance 2 were collapsed together, and singletons that could not be merged were discarded. By aligning reads against IMGT, V, D and J genes, CDR3 length, and insertions or deletions at six rearrangement sites were assigned. Within each subset, clonotype counts were normalized to sorted cell number, after which true diversity and Gini coefficients were computed with the tcR R package. The overlap coefficient, calculated on TCRB nucleotide sequences, was used to measure repertoire sharing. TCRdb mirrors the immuneACCESS table, restricted to in-frame sequences. Some clones are absent from its copies; in checked studies, under half trace to an unresolved V gene, and the reason for the others is unknown. The V and J calls and clone size come from that table; D and trimming were worked out from the DNA. Here the sample has about 340,000 clones; 7% to 10% occur a single time. Roughly 1% of the sample is in the top ten clones.

A single peripheral blood draw of 95 to 150 mL on average was collected from each donor into heparinised tubes. Naive, central memory, regulatory and stem cell-like memory CD4+ T cells were sorted on a BD FACSAria II using a panel including CD45RO, CCR7, CD25, CD127, CD95 and CD27. Every sorted population had a purity above 95%. PBMCs were separated immediately by Lymphoprep density gradient centrifugation and were stained directly, without being cultured. So that batch effects would be minimized, each experiment stained and sorted samples in pairs, pairing one healthy donor with one patient. This specimen comes from a study of beta chain features in type 1 diabetes (dated by TCRdb to between 2017 and 2018). About the full investigation: Patients and healthy donors did not differ in mean age, gender distribution, total cell number or subset yield. In the study, TCRB repertoires of sorted circulating CD4+ T cell subsets from recently diagnosed type 1 diabetes patients were compared with those of matched healthy donors. Regulatory and stem cell-like memory subsets were obtained from only 8 patients and about 8 healthy donors, while naive and central memory subsets were obtained from all 30 or so donors. A total of 85 million to 110 million sorted cells were examined across all samples, and RNA yield correlated strongly with the number of cells per subset. Results and caveats for the whole study, not just this receptor: PCR may preferentially amplify shorter templates, but because patient and control samples were amplified and corrected together, any resulting skew would affect both groups equally. Naive, central memory and regulatory TCRB repertoires appeared to be more alike among patients than among healthy donors. At VDJ recombination sites, type 1 diabetes patients had fewer insertions and more deleted nucleotides, which implies abnormalities in thymic rearrangement. Because small numbers of individuals were included in the HLA sub-analyses, any influence of HLA type on TCRB rearrangement was left unresolved. Because cDNA rather than genomic DNA was sequenced, highly expressing activated cells could have been over-represented, although no difference in activation and CD3 levels was found between groups. Type 1 diabetes patients showed a moderate but significant shortening of TCRB CDR3 length in all four CD4+ subsets.

V is cut back by 4 bases and J by 1 base, with 4 bases in the junction unmatched. CDR1 SGHNT and CDR2 YYREEE were looked up in the germline V gene (reference sequence). The CDR3 has 14 amino acids, counting the end cysteine and phenylalanine. Solely the CDR3 DNA is kept, with 42 bases framed from the first base. Source material: central memory CD4+ T cells from blood. The receptor comes from a man in his thirties or forties with type 1 diabetes. The sequence is built from TRBV5-4 and TRBJ1-1, with 7 bases in between that match TRBD1. The sequenced DNA: TGTGCCAGCAGCCTGGGACAGACGAACACTGAAGCTTTCTTT. Its coded protein is CASSLGQTNTEAFF.